The clone carrying this TCR beta chain was seen only a few times. No antigen is known for it. These data come from a study of T cell responses to AZD1222 COVID-19 vaccine. Study-wide results and caveats: Donors were mostly white British, more females; clonal diversity possibly underestimated. Repertoire sampling was restricted to post-peak T cell response timepoints. Only six individuals given AZD1222 were seropositive at baseline.

Generated by immunoSEQ multiplex PCR, the TCRdb table keeps only in-frame clones and is missing some. This table has about 75,000 clones, approximately 89% appearing once. This sequence originates from an adult who received the MenACWY meningococcal vaccine as a control. The material sequenced was peripheral blood, taken 28 days after the second dose of the MenACWY control vaccine.

The CDR3 DNA is TGCAGCGTTGAAGGCTCAGAAGAGCAGTACTTC. Translation gives CSVEGSEEQYF. The V gene is TRBV29-1, the J gene TRBJ2-7; no clear D gene. Germline loops: CDR1 SQVTM, CDR2 ANQGSEA. This CDR3 is 11 amino acids long. Deletions cut 1 base from V and 7 bases from J, with 8 bases between.